This T cell receptor (beta chain) was observed in a study of post-analysis software for immune sequencing data. Whole-study findings and limits: Compared with controls, patients had more of about 5 TRBV segments, including TRBV5-6, TRBV5-1 and TRBV20-1.

TCR beta cDNA libraries included unique molecular identifiers. TCRdb reanalysed the PCR reads using MiXCR and keeps one entry per CDR3 protein. This sample has hundreds of thousands of distinct CDR3 sequences, with less than 45% found just once. This clonotype came up once. Antigen: not known. The V and J ends lost 8 bases and 2 bases, in that order; junction bases with no gene match: 8. This CDR3 contains 15 residues. The germline V gene encodes CDR1 LGHNT and CDR2 FRNRAP. The genes are TRBV12-5 and TRBJ2-1; 8 nucleotides align to TRBD2. The specimen was blood. This TCR was sampled from a girl aged 5-17 years with multiple sclerosis. The CDR3 loop reads CASTGAGGPYNEQFF. CDR3 DNA sequence: TGTGCTAGTACGGGGGCGGGAGGTCCCTACAATGAGCAGTTCTTC. The full variable domain, rest sourced from reference TRBV12-5 and TRBJ2-1, is DARVTQTPRHKVTEMGQEVTMRCQPILGHNTVFWYRQTMMQGLELLAYFRNRAPLDDSGMPKDRFSAEMPDATLATLKIQPSEPRDSAVYFCASTGAGGPYNEQFFGPGTRLTVL.